Listed below are T cell receptor beta chains from one sample, sequenced in a study of vaccination effects on CD4 cells after COVID-19. Antigens for these TCRs are unknown. Profiled with immunoSEQ multiplex PCR; TCRdb holds only in-frame clones, not every one. Of about 24,000 clones listed, roughly four fifths are singletons. The sequenced sample was CD4+ T cells from PBMCs cultured with SARS-CoV-2 spike peptides, obtained after COVID-19 vaccination. These receptors came from a human donor who received a COVID-19 vaccine. Some clones in this sample may be carry-over from other donors' samples. Each CDR3 is given with its conserved first and last residue. Fields, in order: V gene, J gene, D gene, clone size, CDR3 protein, CDR3 DNA. The D gene is left open where the match is weak. A row's size may be missing; if present it is once, few, many or a size class.

TRBV4-3	TRBJ1-2	.	few	CASSQDRAAYGYTF	TGCGCCAGCAGCCAAGATCGGGCAGCTTATGGCTACACCTTC
TRBV6-5	TRBJ1-6	.	.	CASRGEGDNSPLHF	TGTGCCAGCAGGGGAGAGGGGGATAATTCACCCCTCCACTTT
TRBV23-1	TRBJ2-6	TRBD1	.	CASSRWDRGLFGANVLTF	TGCGCCAGCAGTCGATGGGACAGGGGATTATTTGGGGCCAACGTCCTGACTTTC
TRBV7-9	TRBJ1-5	.	.	CASSLVGHSQPQHF	TGTGCCAGCAGCTTAGTCGGGCACAGTCAGCCCCAGCATTTT
TRBV7-2	TRBJ2-1	.	.	CASSSSARTVQGQFF	TGTGCCAGCAGCTCCTCCGCCCGGACAGTGCAAGGGCAGTTCTTC
TRBV6-5	TRBJ2-5	.	.	CASRAPGKGETQYF	TGTGCCAGCAGGGCACCGGGCAAGGGAGAGACCCAGTACTTC
TRBV29-1	TRBJ1-1	.	.	CSLSQGLWTEAFF	TGCAGCTTATCACAGGGTTTATGGACTGAAGCTTTCTTT
TRBV30	TRBJ1-4	.	.	CALETTNEKLFF	TGTGCCTTGGAGACAACTAATGAAAAACTGTTTTTT
TRBV11-2	TRBJ1-2	.	few	CASSLVLNYGYTF	TGTGCCAGCAGCTTAGTCCTAAACTATGGCTACACCTTC
TRBV7-8	TRBJ2-2	.	.	CASSLGRGLNTGELFF	TGTGCCAGCAGCTTAGGGAGGGGACTGAACACCGGGGAGCTGTTTTTT
TRBV7-2	TRBJ2-2	TRBD2	.	CASSPSALAGRAGELFF	TGTGCCAGCAGCCCTAGCGCTCTAGCGGGTAGAGCCGGGGAGCTGTTTTTT
TRBV10-3	TRBJ2-5	TRBD2	.	CAVRAGGPRETQYF	TGTGCCGTAAGAGCGGGGGGTCCTAGGGAGACCCAGTACTTC
TRBV9	TRBJ1-2	.	.	CASSVGSGGYTF	TGTGCCAGCAGCGTAGGTTCTGGGGGCTACACCTTC
TRBV15	TRBJ1-4	TRBD1	once	CATSSDRDRGLDEKLFF	TGTGCCACCAGCAGCGACCGGGACAGGGGGCTGGATGAAAAACTGTTTTTT
TRBV7-6	TRBJ2-2	.	.	CASSLGFRSRGGELFF	TGTGCCAGCAGCTTAGGGTTCCGGTCCCGGGGCGGGGAGCTGTTTTTT
TRBV11-3	TRBJ1-1	.	.	CASSLDRETEAFF	TGTGCCAGCAGCTTAGACCGGGAGACTGAAGCTTTCTTT
TRBV7-8	TRBJ1-3	.	.	CASSSRGFSSGNTIYF	TGTGCCAGCAGCTCGAGGGGGTTTAGCTCTGGAAACACCATATATTTT
TRBV2	TRBJ1-2	.	few	CASEGVSRGYTF	TGTGCCAGTGAGGGGGTATCACGTGGCTACACCTTC
TRBV15	TRBJ1-2	.	once	CATSGEFYGYTF	TGTGCCACCAGCGGAGAATTCTATGGCTACACCTTC
TRBV10-3	TRBJ2-1	TRBD1	once	CAIRTEQGKEQFF	TGTGCCATCAGGACCGAACAGGGGAAGGAGCAGTTCTTC
TRBV12-5	TRBJ1-5	.	.	CASGLVGVEGPQHF	TGTGCTAGTGGTTTGGTGGGGGTCGAGGGGCCCCAGCATTTT
TRBV6-5	TRBJ2-5	TRBD1	.	CASRHRGYQETQYF	TGTGCCAGCAGACACAGGGGGTACCAAGAGACCCAGTACTTC
TRBV3-1/TRBV3-2	TRBJ1-2	.	few	CASSQARTESYGYTF	TGTGCCAGCAGCCAAGCTCGGACAGAAAGCTATGGCTACACCTTC
TRBV18	TRBJ2-1	.	few	CASSPLLGTYNEQFF	TGTGCCAGCTCACCCCTCTTGGGAACCTACAATGAGCAGTTCTTC
TRBV18	TRBJ2-5	TRBD1	.	CASSPTGEETQYF	TGTGCCAGCTCACCCACAGGGGAGGAGACCCAGTACTTC
TRBV7-3	TRBJ2-5	TRBD1	once	CASSLKGQGETQYF	TGTGCCAGCAGCTTAAAGGGACAGGGGGAGACCCAGTACTTC
TRBV2	TRBJ2-2	.	.	CASSGDTANTGELFF	TGTGCCAGCAGTGGGGACACCGCGAACACCGGGGAGCTGTTTTTT